This TCR beta chain was retrieved from a study of T cell responses to AZD1222 COVID-19 vaccine. Overall study findings and caveats: The breadth and depth of Spike-specific TCRs increased once two AZD1222 doses had been given. The donors showed a predominance of white British ancestry and of females, with possible underestimation of clonal diversity.

This clone was seen only a few times. Its antigen is undetermined. TCRdb's copy holds only in-frame clones and misses some; the assay was immunoSEQ multiplex PCR. Among approximately 100,000 clones listed, more than 85% were seen once. This receptor was taken from an adult in good health. Material: peripheral blood, obtained on day 0 of AZD1222 vaccination.

The CDR3 region is CASSASKNTEAFF. DNA for the CDR3: TGTGCCAGCAGCGCGTCAAAGAACACTGAAGCTTTCTTT. The chain has TRBV9 and TRBJ1-1; D uncertain. The CDR3 loop spans 13 amino acids. In germline, CDR1 is SGDLS, CDR2 YYNGEE. V was pared by 3 bases and J by 1 base, with 7 bases between.